Presented here are 11 T cell receptor beta chains from one specimen sequenced in a study of identical twins. TCRdb reanalysed the 5' RACE reads using MiXCR and keeps one entry per CDR3 protein. The sample comprises 240,000 or so distinct CDR3 sequences, approximately 7% of which are singletons, and more than 3% rests with the top ten. These same records also appear under a second study, on yellow fever vaccine responses in identical twins.

The sequencing input was memory (CD45RO+) T cells sorted from blood. The source of these receptors is a woman in her late teens or twenties in good health.

This clonotype occurred many times. The genes are TRBV7-7 and TRBJ2-7, with D possibly TRBD1 on 6 matching bases. Germline V lookup: CDR1 SSHAT, CDR2 FNYEAQ (reference sequence). The CDR3 sequence is 15 residues long. V shed 5 bases and J shed 0 bases, with 14 bases lying between them. CDR3 protein: CASSPYKTGSYEQYF. The CDR3, as DNA: TGTGCCAGCAGCCCCTATAAGACAGGCTCCTACGAGCAGTACTTC.

Many counts were recorded for this clonotype. The V and J genes are TRBV12-3 or TRBV12-4 and TRBJ2-5; D is ambiguous. There are 13 residues in the CDR3. Trimming removed 5 bases from V and 3 bases from J, with 10 bases in between. The CDR3 DNA is TGTGCCAGCAGTAGGGCCAGTAAAGAGACCCAGTACTTC. Translated, it gives CASSRASKETQYF.

This clonotype was recorded at least ten times. V usage is TRBV7-3 and J usage is TRBJ1-1; no definite D call. This CDR3 region has 14 residues. V was trimmed by 3 bases and J by 2 bases, leaving 10 bases between them. Germline values: CDR1 SGHTA, CDR2 FQGTGA. The CDR3 spells CASSLLGGNTEAFF. In DNA form, the CDR3 reads TGTGCCAGCAGCTTGTTAGGAGGAAACACTGAAGCTTTCTTT. Combining the CDR3 with reference TRBV7-3 and TRBJ1-1 gives the whole variable domain GAGVSQTPSNKVTEKGKYVELRCDPISGHTALYWYRQSLGQGPEFLIYFQGTGAADDSGLPNDRFFAVRPEGSVSTLKIQRTERGDSAVYLCASSLLGGNTEAFFGQGTRLTVV.

This clonotype was seen many times. The chain's CDR3 is CAISDDQEEQFF. The CDR3 DNA reads as TGTGCCATCAGTGACGACCAAGAGGAACAGTTCTTC. This chain connects TRBV10-3 to TRBJ2-1; D not resolved. Trimming took 3 bases from V and 13 from J, leaving 13 bases between them. The germline V gene has CDR1 ENHRY and CDR2 SYGVKD. The CDR3 is 12 amino acids.

The chain carries TRBV19 and TRBJ1-5; 7 positions agree with TRBD1. Trimming removed 5 bases from V and 2 bases from J; junction bases left unmatched: 9. In germline, CDR1 is LNHDA, CDR2 SQIVND (reference sequence). This CDR3 is 16 amino acids long. This CDR3 reads CASSFGQAWGNQPQHF. For the CDR3, the DNA is TGTGCCAGTAGTTTTGGACAGGCTTGGGGCAATCAGCCCCAGCATTTT.

In its sample, this clonotype was seen a few times. The genes are TRBV10-3 and TRBJ1-1, with D possibly being TRBD1 (5 bases). CDR1 is ENHRY, CDR2 SYGVKD, per germline. CDR3 length equals 12 residues. V gave up 6 bases and J gave up 2 bases, with 7 bases separating them. The CDR3 DNA sequence: TGTGCCATCAGAAGGGGTAACACTGAAGCTTTCTTT. This codes for CAIRRGNTEAFF.

This clonotype has at least ten counts. This chain connects TRBV3-1 to TRBJ2-1; 8 bases fit TRBD2. With V trimmed by 2 bases and J by 5 bases, 5 bases remained unmatched. This CDR3 has 15 residues. Germline V lookup: CDR1 LGHDT, CDR2 YNNKEL (reference sequence). The CDR3 reads CASSQTGGNHNEQFF. Here the CDR3 DNA reads TGTGCCAGCAGCCAAACGGGGGGGAATCACAATGAGCAGTTCTTC.

This clonotype was recorded many times. The chain carries TRBV12-3 or TRBV12-4 and TRBJ2-1; 9 bases are a match to TRBD1. V lost 5 bases to trimming and J lost 8 bases; unmatched junction nucleotides: 10. The CDR3 runs to 15 residues. For the CDR3, the DNA is TGTGCCAGCAGTCTCCGGGACAGGGCCCTCCATGAGCAGTTCTTC. It is translated as CASSLRDRALHEQFF.

The gene calls are TRBV7-8 and TRBJ2-5; TRBD2 aligns across 7 bases. V lost 2 bases to trimming and J lost 2 bases; unmatched junction nucleotides: 8. The length of the CDR3 is 16 residues. Germline CDR1 SGHVS, CDR2 FQNEAQ. The chain's CDR3 is CASSLWGLADQETQYF. The CDR3 nucleotides read TGTGCCAGCAGCTTATGGGGCCTAGCGGATCAAGAGACCCAGTACTTC.

Worth noting for this clonotype: The CDR3 carries no conserved terminal phenylalanine or tryptophan, so it likely arises from a read error. The chain links TRBV10-3 to TRBJ2-1; 9 nucleotides align to TRBD2. This CDR3 has 20 amino acids. The germline V gene encodes CDR1 ENHRY and CDR2 SYGVKD. V trimming: 3 bases; J trimming: 0 bases; junction bases outside the gene matches: 15. The CDR3: CAISDGSSGGSRSSYNEQFL. The CDR3 nucleotides are TGTGCCATCAGTGACGGGTCCAGCGGGGGGTCTCGGAGCTCCTACAATGAGCAGTTCTTA.

This clonotype was seen at least ten times. The rearrangement uses TRBV12-3 or TRBV12-4 and TRBJ1-3; no clear D gene. V lost 3 bases to trimming and J lost 3 bases, with 12 bases between them. The CDR3 loop spans 15 amino acids. CDR3 residues: CASSFAASGGNTIYF. The CDR3 DNA reads TGTGCCAGCAGTTTTGCGGCCAGTGGTGGAAACACCATATATTTT.